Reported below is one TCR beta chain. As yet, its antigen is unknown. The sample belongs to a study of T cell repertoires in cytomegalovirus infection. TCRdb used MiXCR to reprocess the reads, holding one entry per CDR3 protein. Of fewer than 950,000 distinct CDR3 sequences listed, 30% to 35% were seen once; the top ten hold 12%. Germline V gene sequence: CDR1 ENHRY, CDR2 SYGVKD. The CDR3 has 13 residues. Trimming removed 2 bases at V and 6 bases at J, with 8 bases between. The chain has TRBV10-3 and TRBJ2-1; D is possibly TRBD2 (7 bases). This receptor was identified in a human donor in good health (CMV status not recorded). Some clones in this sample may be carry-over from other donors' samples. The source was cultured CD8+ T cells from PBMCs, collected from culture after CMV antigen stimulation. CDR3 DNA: TGTGCCATCAGTGAGGGGGGGGCCAATGAGCAGTTCTTC. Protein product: CAISEGGANEQFF.